These 25 T cell receptor beta chains originate from one sample sequenced in a study of shared clonotypes between healthy human individuals. Only in-frame clones appear in the TCRdb table, and some are missing; sequencing was by immunoSEQ multiplex PCR. The data show 950,000 to 1,100,000 clones, about 70% seen once. Sample: memory CD4+ T cells sorted from blood. Regarding subset: CD45RA-negative fraction. These receptors all stem from a man between 18 and 35 years old in good health.

The rearrangement uses TRBV6-5 and TRBJ1-6; no clear D gene. The CDR3 is 13 residues long. The V gene lost 5 bases and the J gene lost 14 bases, with 16 bases spanning the gap. Germline V gene data show CDR1 as MNHEY and CDR2 as SVGAGI. DNA for the CDR3: TGTGCCAGCAGTCGAACCCGCCTTCTGGCCCTCCACTTT. This encodes CASSRTRLLALHF.

This chain joins TRBV5-1 and TRBJ2-3, with a tentative D call TRBD1 (6 bases). The CDR3 has 15 residues. The V gene's germline CDR1 is SGHRS and CDR2 YFSETQ. The V gene lost 4 bases and the J gene lost 1 base, with 13 bases spanning the gap. CDR3 region: CASSPDRKGTDTQYF. CDR3 nucleotide sequence: TGCGCCAGCAGCCCGGACAGAAAGGGCACAGATACGCAGTATTTT.

The chain combines TRBV5-4 with TRBJ2-1; maybe TRBD1 (6 bases). The V gene lost 4 bases and the J gene lost 7 bases, with 12 bases spanning the gap. The V gene's germline CDR1 is SGHNT and CDR2 YYREEE (reference sequence). The CDR3 covers 13 residues. CDR3 in DNA: TGTGCCAGCAGCGTACAGGGAAGTAATGAGCAGTTCTTC. Amino acids: CASSVQGSNEQFF.

This chain connects TRBV4-1 to TRBJ2-4, with 7 bases lining up with TRBD2. Germline assignment: CDR1 MGHRA and CDR2 YSYEKL. Unmatched junction bases numbered 7, after V lost 2 bases and J lost 0 bases. The CDR3 sequence is 17 residues long. The CDR3 spells CASSQLGGALAKNIQYF. The DNA of the CDR3 is TGCGCCAGCAGCCAACTGGGAGGGGCCCTAGCCAAAAACATTCAGTACTTC.

The chain uses TRBV11-2 and TRBJ2-7; TRBD1 is a possible D gene (6 bases). Germline lookup yields CDR1 SGHAT and CDR2 FQNNGV. This CDR3 is built from 15 residues. With 1 base removed from V and 0 bases from J, the gap between germline ends came to 10 bases. In nucleotides, the CDR3 is TGTGCCAGCAGCTTAGGACAGGTGAACTCCTACGAGCAGTACTTC. This sequence encodes CASSLGQVNSYEQYF.

The V call is TRBV5-1, the J call TRBJ2-2; 8 nucleotides line up with TRBD2. CDR3 length: 16 residues. V gave up 5 bases and J gave up 0 bases; unmatched junction bases: 6. The germline gives CDR1 SGHRS, CDR2 YFSETQ. DNA of the CDR3: TGCGCCAGCAGACTACTAGCGGAAGCGAACACCGGGGAGCTGTTTTTT. Translated, it gives CASRLLAEANTGELFF. The variable domain in full, with the rest retrieved from reference TRBV5-1 and TRBJ2-2, is KAGVTQTPRYLIKTRGQQVTLSCSPISGHRSVSWYQQTPGQGLQFLFEYFSETQRNKGNFPGRFSGRQFSNSRSEMNVSTLELGDSALYLCASRLLAEANTGELFFGEGSRLTVL.

V gene TRBV2 combines with J gene TRBJ1-1, with a possible D match to TRBD1 (5 bases). The length of the CDR3 is 15 residues. The germline V gene encodes CDR1 SNHLY and CDR2 FYNNEI. Trimming shortened V by 6 bases and J by 0 bases, and 14 bases separated the two germline ends. The CDR3 reads CASRFAGTVNTEAFF. The CDR3 DNA sequence: TGTGCCAGCAGATTCGCCGGGACTGTGAACACTGAAGCTTTCTTT.

This sequence joins TRBV28 and TRBJ2-5, with D perhaps TRBD1 or TRBD2 (6 bases each). Trimming took off 0 bases at V and 4 bases at J, with 9 bases between the two ends. CDR1 and CDR2 from the germline V gene are MDHEN and SYDVKM. There are 14 residues in the CDR3. The CDR3 sequence: CASSLWGGRETQYF. CDR3 in DNA: TGTGCCAGCAGTTTATGGGGGGGCCGAGAGACCCAGTACTTC.

Concerning this clone itself: This could be a read error, since a much larger clone is one nucleotide away. The same CDR3 also results from other DNA sequences found in this sample. The chain joins TRBV11-2 to TRBJ2-2, with no clear D. CDR1 and CDR2 (germline): SGHAT, FQNNGV. Between the trimmed V and J ends, which lost 1 base and 1 base, there was a span of 4 bases. This CDR3 contains 14 residues. The CDR3 nucleotides read TGTGCCAGCAGCTTAGGTGGGAACACCGGGGAGCTGTTTTTT. It codes for CASSLGGNTGELFF.

The table lists this clone with a count of one. V and J are TRBV5-1 and TRBJ2-3; no firm D call. Germline V gene sequence: CDR1 SGHRS, CDR2 YFSETQ. V lost 1 base and J 0 bases, leaving 12 bases between the germline ends. The CDR3 covers 16 residues. The CDR3 bases are TGCGCCAGCAGCTTGAGGCCTTACCCTAGCACAGATACGCAGTATTTT. Its translation: CASSLRPYPSTDTQYF.

The chain employs TRBV2 and TRBJ1-5; 12 nucleotides align to TRBD1. The length of the CDR3 is 14 residues. Germline-derived CDR1 and CDR2 are SNHLY and FYNNEI. The J segment lost 7 bases and the V segment lost 7 bases, leaving 5 bases of the junction unmatched. The CDR3 DNA reads as TGTGCCAGCAACTCCGGGACAGGGGGCCAGCCCCAGCATTTT. Translating it yields CASNSGTGGQPQHF.

As concerns this clone: One junction end does not reproduce the germline sequence, and a read error may be involved. V and J are TRBV6-1 and TRBJ2-3; 14 nucleotides align to TRBD2. The germline gives CDR1 MNHNS, CDR2 SASEGT. This CDR3 is 19 amino acids long. The CDR3 is CASSERSRTSGRTTYTQYF. DNA of the CDR3: TGTGCCAGCAGTGAAAGGAGCAGGACTAGCGGGAGGACCACATATACGCAGTATTTT.

The J gene is TRBJ1-5, the V gene TRBV27; TRBD1 aligns across 7 bases. The germline CDR1 and CDR2 sequences are MNHEY and SMNVEV (reference sequence). The CDR3 spans 14 residues. V was clipped by 0 bases and J by 9 bases; unmatched bases: 5. CDR3 nucleotides: TGTGCCAGCAGTTTATCGGGGACAGCTAGGCCCCAGCATTTT. It encodes CASSLSGTARPQHF.

This clone was detected only once. This rearrangement joins TRBV4-2 to TRBJ2-5; 8 bases are a match to TRBD2. Germline V gene sequence: CDR1 LGHNA, CDR2 YNFKEQ. The CDR3 covers 18 residues. J lost 1 base, V lost 0 bases, and 10 bases had no gene match. This CDR3 is CASSQDLAGGSLQETQYF. The CDR3 DNA reads as TGTGCCAGCAGCCAAGATCTTGCGGGGGGCTCCCTCCAAGAGACCCAGTACTTC.

The J gene is TRBJ1-5, the V gene TRBV5-6, with TRBD1 as a possible D gene (5 bases). Germline V CDR1 and CDR2: SGHDT, YYEEEE. There are 15 residues in the CDR3. V dropped 5 bases and J dropped 0 bases, with 12 bases sitting between them. CDR3 in amino acids: CASSKRQNSNQPQHF. Written as DNA, the CDR3 is TGTGCCAGCAGTAAGAGACAGAATAGCAATCAGCCCCAGCATTTT.

The sample holds many counts of this clone. This chain connects TRBV5-1 to TRBJ1-2; 7 positions agree with TRBD1. The germline V gene encodes CDR1 SGHRS and CDR2 YFSETQ. Trimming took 4 bases from V and 2 from J; bases not matched to a gene: 8. The CDR3 consists of 15 residues. CDR3 in amino acids: CASSPRQGANYGYTF. CDR3 nucleotide sequence: TGCGCCAGCAGCCCGCGACAGGGAGCGAACTATGGCTACACCTTC.

CDR3 in DNA: TGTGCCTGGAGGGACAGACCCTACTATGGCTACACCTTC. Translation: CAWRDRPYYGYTF. J is TRBJ1-2 and V is TRBV30; the D gene is possibly TRBD1 (6 bases). V was clipped by 3 bases and J by 3 bases, with 11 bases between them. The CDR3 is made up of 13 amino acids. Germline V gene lookup returns CDR1 GTSNPN and CDR2 SVGIG (reference sequence).

Turning to this clone: A single base separates this from a much larger clone, so it may be a read error. The CDR3 sequence: CASRGQSNQPQHF. The DNA for the CDR3 is TGTGCCAGCAGGGGACAGAGCAATCAGCCCCAGCATTTT. This sequence joins TRBV6-1 and TRBJ1-5; 7 bases agree with TRBD1. Trimming at V came to 6 bases and at J to 1 base, leaving 0 bases not matched to a gene. Germline-derived CDR1 and CDR2 are MNHNS and SASEGT. The CDR3 loop spans 13 amino acids.

This chain joins TRBV5-4 and TRBJ2-1; TRBD2 matches at 9 bases. The germline gives CDR1 SGHNT, CDR2 YYREEE (reference sequence). The CDR3 has 16 amino acids. With 0 bases clipped from V and 6 bases from J, the junction kept 7 bases outside the gene matches. The CDR3 region is CASSLGGSGGLNEQFF. In nucleotides, the CDR3 is TGTGCCAGCAGCTTGGGCGGTAGCGGGGGACTCAATGAGCAGTTCTTC.

The chain is built from TRBV5-4 and TRBJ2-5; TRBD2 agrees at 14 bases. Germline V CDR1 and CDR2: SGHNT, YYREEE (reference sequence). V was clipped by 4 bases and J by 5 bases; unmatched bases: 10. This CDR3 is 17 amino acids long. In DNA, the CDR3 is TGTGCCAGCAGCCCCGGGACTAGCGGGAGTATGATGGAGACCCAGTACTTC. This codes for CASSPGTSGSMMETQYF.

The V call is TRBV2, the J call TRBJ1-5; D remains ambiguous. Deletions cut 7 bases from V and 7 bases from J, with 14 bases between. This CDR3 comprises 13 residues. Germline CDR1 and CDR2: SNHLY and FYNNEI. The DNA for the CDR3 is TGTGCCAGCATCCGAAACTCGGGACAGCCCCAGCATTTT. Residues: CASIRNSGQPQHF.

J is TRBJ1-1 and V is TRBV2, with D possibly TRBD1 on 6 matching bases. CDR1 and CDR2 (germline): SNHLY, FYNNEI. The CDR3 runs 15 residues. Trimming took off 6 bases at V and 1 base at J, with 15 bases between the two ends. The CDR3 sequence: CASRSQQGSNTEAFF. CDR3 nucleotides: TGTGCCAGCAGATCTCAACAGGGCTCGAACACTGAAGCTTTCTTT.

The count of this clone is one. This chain connects TRBV11-3 to TRBJ2-3; TRBD1 matches at 9 bases. V shed 5 bases, J shed 0 bases, and the junction held 9 bases outside the gene matches. CDR3 size: 17 residues. Germline V gene sequence: CDR1 SGHNT, CDR2 YENEEA. CDR3 sequence: CASSPGLGQGSTDTQYF. CDR3 nucleotides: TGTGCCAGCAGCCCAGGCTTGGGACAGGGAAGCACAGATACGCAGTATTTT.

The chain employs TRBV11-2 and TRBJ2-3; maybe TRBD2 (6 bases). V lost 1 base to trimming and J lost 7 bases, with 6 bases between them. The length of the CDR3 is 12 residues. Germline loops: CDR1 SGHAT, CDR2 FQNNGV. The CDR3 reads CASSLGDYTQYF. CDR3 coding DNA: TGTGCCAGCAGCTTAGGGGACTATACGCAGTATTTT.

This clone was counted a single time. This chain connects TRBV29-1 to TRBJ2-5; 7 nucleotides match TRBD1. The assigned J gene may be wrong: the sequence end matches TRBJ2-7 better. Germline values: CDR1 SQVTM, CDR2 ANQGSEA. This CDR3 has 13 residues. CDR3 amino acids: CSAGRDRDYEQYF. CDR3 sequence (DNA): TGCAGCGCCGGCCGGGACAGAGACTACGAGCAGTACTTC.